A single T cell receptor (beta chain) is shown here with its context. The CDR3 loop spans 15 amino acids. Per germline, CDR1 SGHAT and CDR2 FQNNGV. The V gene lost 5 bases and the J gene lost 2 bases, with 12 bases spanning the gap. This entry belongs to a study of blood T cell repertoires in COVID-19. Study-wide background: Donors in the United States, Italy and Spain gave samples during acute or convalescent COVID-19.

The authors' processing: Estimated nucleated cell counts came from reference gene primer amplification. Generated by immunoSEQ multiplex PCR, the TCRdb table keeps only in-frame clones and is missing some. That table furnishes V, J and clone size, whereas the DNA furnished D and trimming. The sample has fewer than 130,000 clones; around 90% are singletons. Sequencing was done on a sample of peripheral blood. This chain joins TRBV11-2 and TRBJ1-4; D is uncertain. The source is a human donor in a cohort sampled during active COVID-19. The CDR3 region is CASSRGSATNEKLFF. The CDR3 DNA reads TGTGCCAGCAGCAGAGGAAGTGCTACTAATGAAAAACTGTTTTTT.